This T cell receptor beta chain originates from a study of blood T cell repertoires in COVID-19. Looking at the study overall: From the United States, Italy and Spain came samples of acute and convalescent COVID-19. PBMCs, B-cell-depleted T cells, or T cells provided the cDNA or gDNA that made up the material.

How the authors handled the data: The assay estimated nucleated cells by amplifying reference gene primers. The table came from immunoSEQ multiplex PCR; TCRdb's copy has only in-frame clones and leaves some out. D and trimming were read from the DNA, whereas the V and J calls and clone size are those reported in that table. The table records roughly 200,000 clones, more than 75% of them present only once. The length of the CDR3 is 11 residues. V was clipped by 8 bases and J by 6 bases, with 14 bases between them. The V gene's germline CDR1 is SQVTM and CDR2 ANQGSEA. The receptor's source is a man between 60 and 70 years old who had recovered from COVID-19. The J gene is TRBJ2-7, the V gene TRBV29-1; D remains ambiguous. The sample consisted of peripheral blood. The CDR3, as DNA: TGCAGCACCCTACAGAATACCGAGCAGTACTTC. Protein: CSTLQNTEQYF.